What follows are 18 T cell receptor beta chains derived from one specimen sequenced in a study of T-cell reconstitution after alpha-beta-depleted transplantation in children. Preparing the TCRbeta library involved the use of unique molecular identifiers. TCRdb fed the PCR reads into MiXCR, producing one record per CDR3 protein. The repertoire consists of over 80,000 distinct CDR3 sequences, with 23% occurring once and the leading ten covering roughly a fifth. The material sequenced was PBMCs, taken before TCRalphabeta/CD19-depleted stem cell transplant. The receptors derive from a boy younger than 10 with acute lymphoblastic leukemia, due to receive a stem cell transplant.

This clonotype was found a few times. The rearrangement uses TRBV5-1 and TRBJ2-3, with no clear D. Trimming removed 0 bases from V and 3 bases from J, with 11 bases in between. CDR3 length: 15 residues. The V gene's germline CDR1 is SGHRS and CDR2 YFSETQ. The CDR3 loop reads CASSLASQRTDTQYF. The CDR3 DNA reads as TGCGCCAGCAGCTTGGCCAGTCAACGGACAGATACGCAGTATTTT.

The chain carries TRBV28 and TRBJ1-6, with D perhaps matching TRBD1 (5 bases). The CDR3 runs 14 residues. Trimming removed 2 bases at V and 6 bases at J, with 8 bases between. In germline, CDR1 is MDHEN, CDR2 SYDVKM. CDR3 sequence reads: CASSLGGVNSPLHF. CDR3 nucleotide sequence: TGTGCCAGCAGTTTAGGAGGGGTTAATTCACCCCTCCACTTT.

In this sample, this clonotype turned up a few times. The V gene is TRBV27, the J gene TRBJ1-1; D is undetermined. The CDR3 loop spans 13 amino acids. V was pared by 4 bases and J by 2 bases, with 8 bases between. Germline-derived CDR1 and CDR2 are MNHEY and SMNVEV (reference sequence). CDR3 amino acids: CASSWGGNTEAFF. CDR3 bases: TGTGCCAGCAGTTGGGGTGGTAACACTGAAGCTTTCTTT.

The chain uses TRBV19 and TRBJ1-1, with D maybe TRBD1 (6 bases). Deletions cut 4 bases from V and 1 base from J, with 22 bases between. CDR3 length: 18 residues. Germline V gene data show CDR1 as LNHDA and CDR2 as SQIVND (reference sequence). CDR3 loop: CASSTHGQLWLQNTEAFF. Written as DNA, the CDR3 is TGTGCCAGTAGTACCCACGGACAGCTCTGGTTGCAGAACACTGAAGCTTTCTTT.

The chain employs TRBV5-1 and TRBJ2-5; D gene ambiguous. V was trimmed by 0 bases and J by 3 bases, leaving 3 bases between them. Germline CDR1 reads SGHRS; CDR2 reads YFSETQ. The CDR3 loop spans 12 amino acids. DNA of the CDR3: TGCGCCAGCAGCTTGGTTGAAGAGACCCAGTACTTC. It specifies CASSLVEETQYF.

CDR3 sequence (DNA): TGCGCCAGCAGCCAAGGTAGCGGAAGTCCAGATACGCAGTATTTT. This gives the protein CASSQGSGSPDTQYF. The chain joins TRBV4-1 to TRBJ2-3; the D gene is possibly TRBD2 (6 bases). The CDR3 length is 15 residues. Between the trimmed V and J ends, which lost 1 base and 4 bases, there was a span of 12 bases. From germline, CDR1 is MGHRA and CDR2 YSYEKL.

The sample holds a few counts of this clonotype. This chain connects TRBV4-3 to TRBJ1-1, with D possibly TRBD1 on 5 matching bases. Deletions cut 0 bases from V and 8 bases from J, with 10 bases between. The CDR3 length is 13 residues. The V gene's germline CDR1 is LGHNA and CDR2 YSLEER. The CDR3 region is CASSQDPRGEAFF. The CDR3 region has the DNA TGCGCCAGCAGCCAAGATCCCCGGGGGGAAGCTTTCTTT.

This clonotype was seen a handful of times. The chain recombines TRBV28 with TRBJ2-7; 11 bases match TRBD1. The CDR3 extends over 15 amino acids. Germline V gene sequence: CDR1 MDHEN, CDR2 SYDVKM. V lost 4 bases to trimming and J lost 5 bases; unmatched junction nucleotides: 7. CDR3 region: CASSSPRTGGDEQYF. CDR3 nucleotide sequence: TGTGCCAGCAGTTCCCCTCGGACAGGGGGCGACGAGCAGTACTTC.

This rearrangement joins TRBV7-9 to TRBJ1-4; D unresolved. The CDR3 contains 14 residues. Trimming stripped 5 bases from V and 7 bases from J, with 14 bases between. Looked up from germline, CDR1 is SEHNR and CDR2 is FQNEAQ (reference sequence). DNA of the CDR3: TGTGCCAGCAGCCCGTCGGGCCAGACTGAAAAACTGTTTTTT. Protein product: CASSPSGQTEKLFF.

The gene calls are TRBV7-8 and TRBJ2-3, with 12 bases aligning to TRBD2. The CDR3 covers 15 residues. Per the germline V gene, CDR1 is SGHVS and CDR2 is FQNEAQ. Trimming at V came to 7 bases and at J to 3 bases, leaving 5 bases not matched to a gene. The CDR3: CASTPTSGSTDTQYF. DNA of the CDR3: TGTGCCAGCACTCCGACTAGCGGGAGTACAGATACGCAGTATTTT.

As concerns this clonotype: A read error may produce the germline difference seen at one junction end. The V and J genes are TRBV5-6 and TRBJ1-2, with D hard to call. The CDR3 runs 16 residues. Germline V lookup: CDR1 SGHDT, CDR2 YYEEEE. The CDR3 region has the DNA TGTGCCAACAGCTTGGCCCTGGGCGGACCCAGATATGGCTACACCTTC. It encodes CANSLALGGPRYGYTF.

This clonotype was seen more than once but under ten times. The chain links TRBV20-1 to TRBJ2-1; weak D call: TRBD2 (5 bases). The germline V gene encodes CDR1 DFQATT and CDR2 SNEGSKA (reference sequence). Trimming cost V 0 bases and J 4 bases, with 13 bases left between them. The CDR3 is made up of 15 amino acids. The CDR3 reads CSARDFRLTYNEQFF. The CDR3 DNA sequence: TGCAGTGCTAGAGATTTCCGACTAACTTACAATGAGCAGTTCTTC.

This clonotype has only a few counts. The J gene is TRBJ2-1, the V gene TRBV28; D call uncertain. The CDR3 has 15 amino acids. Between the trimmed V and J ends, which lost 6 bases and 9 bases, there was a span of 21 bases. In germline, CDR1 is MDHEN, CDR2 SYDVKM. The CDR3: CASSPRTPPGGEQFF. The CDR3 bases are TGTGCCAGCAGCCCACGGACCCCTCCCGGCGGTGAGCAGTTCTTC. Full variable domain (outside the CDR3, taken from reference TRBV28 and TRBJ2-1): DVKVTQSSRYLVKRTGEKVFLECVQDMDHENMFWYRQDPGLGLRLIYFSYDVKMKEKGDIPEGYSVSREKKERFSLILESASTNQTSMYLCASSPRTPPGGEQFFGPGTRLTVL.

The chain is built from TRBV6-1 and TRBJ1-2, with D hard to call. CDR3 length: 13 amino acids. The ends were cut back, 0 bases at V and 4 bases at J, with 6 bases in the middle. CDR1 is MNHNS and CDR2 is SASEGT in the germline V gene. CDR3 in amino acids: CASSEAPRYGYTF. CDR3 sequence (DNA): TGTGCCAGCAGTGAAGCCCCCCGCTATGGCTACACCTTC.

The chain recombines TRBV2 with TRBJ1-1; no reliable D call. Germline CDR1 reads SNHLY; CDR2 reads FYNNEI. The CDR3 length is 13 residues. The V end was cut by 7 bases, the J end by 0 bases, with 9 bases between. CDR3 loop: CASILVMNTEAFF. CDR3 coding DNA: TGTGCCAGCATACTGGTGATGAACACTGAAGCTTTCTTT.

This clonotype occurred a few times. The CDR3 sequence is CASSQDSGTVYNEQFF. CDR3 bases: TGCGCCAGCAGCCAAGATTCCGGGACAGTTTACAATGAGCAGTTCTTC. This rearrangement joins TRBV4-3 to TRBJ2-1; 7 bases agree with TRBD1. CDR1 is LGHNA and CDR2 is YSLEER in the germline V gene. Germline trimming cut 0 bases from V and 4 bases from J; bases unmatched to any gene: 6. This CDR3 has 16 amino acids.

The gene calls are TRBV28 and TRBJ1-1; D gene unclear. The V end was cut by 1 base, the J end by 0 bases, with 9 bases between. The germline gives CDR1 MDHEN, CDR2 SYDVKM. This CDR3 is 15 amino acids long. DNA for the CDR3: TGTGCCAGCAGTTTATCGACGGTTATGAACACTGAAGCTTTCTTT. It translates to CASSLSTVMNTEAFF.

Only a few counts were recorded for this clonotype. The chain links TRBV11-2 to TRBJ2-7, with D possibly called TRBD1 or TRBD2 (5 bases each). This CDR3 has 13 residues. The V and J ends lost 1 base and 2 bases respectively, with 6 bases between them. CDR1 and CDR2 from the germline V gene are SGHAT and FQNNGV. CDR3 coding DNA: TGTGCCAGCAGCTTAGGGGGGACCTACGAGCAGTACTTC. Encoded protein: CASSLGGTYEQYF.